These T cell receptor beta chains were read from a single sample in a study of CD8 T cells in ankylosing spondylitis. MiXCR was run by TCRdb on the 5' RACE reads, yielding one entry per CDR3 protein. The sample holds about 250,000 distinct CDR3 sequences; roughly 8% are singletons and the top ten take 4.5% to 5%. Sequencing used blood, either unsorted or a sorted T cell fraction (not recorded which). Receptors originate from a female donor with ankylosing spondylitis or in good health (not recorded which). Both conserved end residues are part of each CDR3. The D gene is left open where the match is weak. The size of a clone is reported for some rows only, either as once, few or many, or as a class for expanded clones.

CDR3nt | CDR3aa | d_gene | j_gene | abundance | v_gene
TGCGCCAGCAGCTTGGTGGGAACCACAGATACGCAGTATTTT | CASSLVGTTDTQYF | - | TRBJ2-3 | many | TRBV5-1
TGTGCCAGCAGCGAGGGGGATAGTGAGCAGTTCTTC | CASSEGDSEQFF | - | TRBJ2-1 | many | TRBV6-5
TGCAGTGCCGCCACTGTGGGACCAATAGCCTTCGGAGAGACCCAGTACTTC | CSAATVGPIAFGETQYF | - | TRBJ2-5 | many | TRBV20-1
TGCAGTGCCGAGGGGGCGGGCACAGATACGCAGTATTTT | CSAEGAGTDTQYF | TRBD1 | TRBJ2-3 | many | TRBV20-1
TGCAGTGCTAGGACCCCCGCAGATACGCAGTATTTT | CSARTPADTQYF | - | TRBJ2-3 | many | TRBV20-1
TGTGCCAGCAGTCGTACAGGGGGAAGAGGCTACACCTTC | CASSRTGGRGYTF | TRBD1 | TRBJ1-2 | many | TRBV6-1
TGTGCCAGCAGTGAAGCGAGCGGGGATCAGCCCCAGCATTTT | CASSEASGDQPQHF | - | TRBJ1-5 | many | TRBV2
TGTGCCAGCAGTTTATTGGCGGGGCAGCGGTCCTACGAGCAGTACTTC | CASSLLAGQRSYEQYF | - | TRBJ2-7 | many | TRBV27
TGTGCCAGCAGTCCCGGGACTAGCGGGAGTTACGAGCAGTACTTC | CASSPGTSGSYEQYF | TRBD2 | TRBJ2-7 | many | TRBV28
TGTGCCAGCAGCCAAGGTGCCCGGGACACCGGGGAGCTGTTTTTT | CASSQGARDTGELFF | - | TRBJ2-2 | few | TRBV3-1
TGTGCCAGCAGCGGTAGACTCACCACCTTCGATGAGCAGTTCTTC | CASSGRLTTFDEQFF | - | TRBJ2-1 | many | TRBV9
TGTGCCAGCAGCCAACGAGGACAGGCTAACTATGGCTACACCTTC | CASSQRGQANYGYTF | TRBD1 | TRBJ1-2 | many | TRBV6-1
TGTGCCAGCTCCCCGCTGCGGGATATCGCGGCTGAGCAGTTCTTC | CASSPLRDIAAEQFF | - | TRBJ2-1 | many | TRBV3-1
TGTGCCAGCAGCTCAAGGACAGTAGGGCCGAGTGAAAAACTGTTTTTT | CASSSRTVGPSEKLFF | - | TRBJ1-4 | - | TRBV7-2
TGTGCCAGCAGCGCCACTAGCGGGAGGAAGACAGATACGCAGTATTTT | CASSATSGRKTDTQYF | TRBD2 | TRBJ2-3 | - | TRBV7-9
TGTGCCAGCAGTTTAAGCCGGTCTTCGCAGCAGTACTTC | CASSLSRSSQQYF | - | TRBJ2-7 | many | TRBV27
TGTGCCAGCAGCTCAGGGGAGTACGAGCAGTACTTC | CASSSGEYEQYF | - | TRBJ2-7 | - | TRBV7-2
TGTGCCAGCAGCCTGAGCTTAGCGGGAGGGGCGAATGAGCAGTTCTTC | CASSLSLAGGANEQFF | TRBD2 | TRBJ2-1 | - | TRBV7-6
TGTGCCAGCAGTTTATGGATACAGGGAGGTAGCAATCAGCCCCAGCATTTT | CASSLWIQGGSNQPQHF | - | TRBJ1-5 | - | TRBV12-3/TRBV12-4